This record concerns one TCR beta chain sequence. Its antigen is unknown. This sample stems from a study of T cells in Graves' hyperthyroidism and ophthalmopathy. For the study at large: Peripheral blood was obtained at initial diagnosis, preceding any treatment. Findings and caveats of the study: Separating ophthalmopathy from stable hyperthyroidism was achieved by a 13 V-J model. Expanded thyroid clonotypes (above 0.001) were mostly also found in blood.

Diagnosing involved the use of clinical symptoms, serum thyroxine and TRAb, thyroid ultrasound and orbital computed tomography. RNA transcripts were the template for amplifying TCR beta CDR3 regions. A set of HTBI primers served as the primers for a first-round RT-PCR of the TCR CDR3. Via MiXCR, TCRdb re-called the multiplex PCR reads, giving one row per CDR3 protein. Among fewer than 25,000 distinct CDR3 sequences listed, approximately 49% were seen once. The CDR3 covers 18 residues. Trimming left V 0 bases short and J 2 bases short, with 16 bases between. The germline V gene has CDR1 KGHDR and CDR2 SFDVKD.

The sequenced sample was blood. The chain joins TRBV24-1 to TRBJ2-4; D is uncertain. The sequence derives from a woman in her 40s with Graves' hyperthyroidism that later progressed to Graves' ophthalmopathy. The CDR3: CATSDLPMGRGTKNIQYF. CDR3 coding DNA: TGTGCCACCAGTGATTTGCCGATGGGAAGAGGAACCAAAAACATTCAGTACTTC.